One T cell receptor beta chain is described in this entry. The antigen it recognizes is unknown. No base-level quality is on record; no much larger clone is a single base apart. Synthetic TCR analog templates were spiked into each PCR so that absolute template abundance could be estimated from read counts. TCRbeta CDR3 regions were amplified from genomic DNA with bias-controlled V and J gene primers using the immunoSEQ assay. Sequencing of rearranged TCRbeta segments was done at approximately 20X coverage. Regarding the original processing steps: Sequencing errors were corrected by clustering and CDR3s were annotated against IMGT to assign V, D and J genes. Only productive TCRbeta rearrangements were used in downstream analyses, excluding out-of-frame or stop-codon sequences. To compute clonality, Shannon entropy was normalized by the log of the number of unique productive sequences and then subtracted from one. Fisher's exact test with Benjamini-Hochberg correction, using a cutoff of adjusted p below 0.01, was how clones that differed between time points or between blood and tumor were identified. Imported from immuneACCESS, the table was reduced by TCRdb to in-frame sequences with V and J called. These copies leave out some clones; in studies compared against another copy, an unresolved V gene accounts for under half, and the cause of the remainder is not known. That table is the source of V, J and clone size, and D and trimming were worked out from the DNA. This sample holds just under 45,000 clones; more than 70% were observed only once. The ten largest clones capture 13% to 15% of the sample.

This specimen comes from a study of PD-L1 blockade in urothelial cancer (dated by TCRdb to 2017 to 2019). Regarding the complete study: Therapy was started at some point between 2014 and 2016 for all patients, and atezolizumab 1,200 mg was administered intravenously every 3 weeks. About 90% of the roughly 30 patients were males with bladder-origin urothelial cancer, and about 60% of the 29 reported a prior smoking history. An ECOG performance status of 0 or 1 was recorded for the patients, and 0 to 3 prior chemotherapy regimens had been received by the patients. Blood samples were analyzed 3 weeks after the start of treatment (second dose) and 6 weeks after the start of treatment. A median of around 150,000 T cells and approximately 86,000 unique TCRs was obtained from blood samples, and a median clonality of 0.080 was observed. The study was an exploratory multi-omic analysis of somatic, immune and clinical correlates of response to PD-L1 blockade with atezolizumab in urothelial cancer. Pretreatment tumor samples, along with matched peripheral blood collected serially before and after atezolizumab treatment, underwent TCR sequencing. Durable clinical benefit was defined as progression-free survival longer than 6 months, and TCR features were also tested against progression-free and overall survival. Whole exome sequencing and RNA sequencing of pretreatment tumors were performed alongside TCR sequencing in the same patients. Durable clinical benefit was achieved by nine patients but not by the remaining 20. Just over 28 patients had pretreatment blood TCR-seq, around 24 had at least one posttreatment blood collection, and around 24 had tumor TCR-seq.

Here is what the overall study found, with its caveats: A pretreatment peripheral blood TCR clonality below the median was linked to improved progression-free and overall survival. Among patients with durable benefit, tumor-associated TCR clones showed greater expansion in peripheral blood 3 weeks after treatment started (n = 22, p = 0.022). Because the sample size was small (n of about 29) and many exploratory analyses were performed, the results are intended to be hypothesis-generating.

A cohort of about 30 patients with locally advanced or metastatic urothelial carcinoma, treated at Memorial Sloan Kettering on a trial protocol, was included. Peripheral blood mononuclear cells were collected from each patient pretreatment and during treatment, giving between 1 and 8 total time points per patient. The Qiagen DNeasy Blood extraction kit was used to purify genomic DNA from total PBMCs and tumor samples. PBMCs were collected pretreatment and during treatment and were isolated and stored as previously described. Including the terminal cysteine and phenylalanine, the CDR3 comprises 13 residues. Only CDR3 DNA remains: 39 bases, in frame from the first base. CDR1 and CDR2 (SEHNR, FQNEAQ) derive from the germline V gene (reference sequence). At the junction V is shortened by 2 bases and J by 4 bases, with 8 bases in between.

The chain is encoded by TRBV7-9 joined to TRBJ2-5; a tentative D match to TRBD2 spans 6 bases. The TCR originated in an older woman with urothelial cancer. This specimen was PBMCs, taken around atezolizumab (anti-PD-L1) treatment. The DNA sequence is given as TGTGCCAGCAGCTTACTAGCGATAGAGACCCAGTACTTC. Its protein product is CASSLLAIETQYF.